This is a list of T cell receptor beta chains from one sample in a study of blood T cell repertoires in COVID-19. Produced via immunoSEQ multiplex PCR; TCRdb's table is partial and in-frame only. The sample consists of some 240,000 clones, around 87% of them appearing once. Material for sequencing was peripheral blood. The receptors were sampled from an older woman with COVID-19, enrolled during active disease. Each CDR3 is given with its conserved first and last residue. The order of the fields is J gene, clone size, V gene, D gene, CDR3 DNA, CDR3 protein. A D gene is named only where the DNA matches it firmly. Some rows mark clone size as missing; the rest say once, few, many or name a class of expanded clone.

TRBJ1-1	NA	TRBV12-3/TRBV12-4	NA	TGTGCCAGCAGTCGTACATTGAACACTGAAGCTTTCTTT	CASSRTLNTEAFF
TRBJ2-7	NA	TRBV5-1	NA	TGCGCCAGCAGCATAGCTACAGGGTTAGGCTACGAGCAGTACTTC	CASSIATGLGYEQYF
TRBJ2-6	NA	TRBV3-1/TRBV3-2	NA	TGTGCCAGCAGCCAAGACAGGTCGGGGGCCAACGTCCTGACTTTC	CASSQDRSGANVLTF
TRBJ2-2	once	TRBV12-3/TRBV12-4	NA	TGTGCCAGCAAACAGGGTCGCACCGGGGAGCTGTTTTTT	CASKQGRTGELFF
TRBJ1-4	NA	TRBV27	NA	TGTGCCAGCAGTTCGTCAATGAGGAATGAAAAACTGTTTTTT	CASSSSMRNEKLFF
TRBJ2-1	few	TRBV7-3	TRBD2	TGTGCCAGCAGCCCTAGCGGGGGCCACTACAATGAGCAGTTCTTC	CASSPSGGHYNEQFF
TRBJ1-3	NA	TRBV4-1	NA	TGCGCCAGCAGCCAAGATTTTCAGGGAAGAAACACCATATATTTT	CASSQDFQGRNTIYF
TRBJ1-6	NA	TRBV4-3	TRBD1	TGCGCCAGCAGCCTACGACAGGGGAATTCACCCCTCCACTTT	CASSLRQGNSPLHF
TRBJ1-5	NA	TRBV18	NA	TGTGCCAGCTCTACGAAACAGGGTCATAGTAACAATCAGCCCCAGCATTTT	CASSTKQGHSNNQPQHF
TRBJ1-6	NA	TRBV7-2	NA	TGTGCCAGCAGACCAAGGGACATTAATTCACCCCTCCACTTT	CASRPRDINSPLHF
TRBJ1-4	NA	TRBV30	TRBD1	TGTGCCTGGAACTCGGGACAGGGAGGGAGTGAAAAACTGTTTTTT	CAWNSGQGGSEKLFF
TRBJ2-3	NA	TRBV11-3	TRBD2	TGTGCCAGCAGCCATCCGGGACTAGCGGGGGGATACGATACGCAGTATTTT	CASSHPGLAGGYDTQYF
TRBJ2-1	NA	TRBV27	TRBD2	TGTGCCAGCAGTTCCCCCGGAGCTAGCGGGGGCCGTAGCTCCTACAATGAGCAGTTCTTC	CASSSPGASGGRSSYNEQFF
TRBJ2-3	NA	TRBV2	NA	TGTGCCAGCACCCAAGTCCAGGGCACAGATACGCAGTATTTT	CASTQVQGTDTQYF
TRBJ2-7	few	TRBV3-1/TRBV3-2	NA	TGTGCCAGCAGCCTGGGAGCCGAGCAGTACTTC	CASSLGAEQYF
TRBJ2-3	NA	TRBV29-1	TRBD1	TGCAGCGTGACGAGGATGGGACAGGGGGGGTTTGATACGCAGTATTTT	CSVTRMGQGGFDTQYF
TRBJ1-1	NA	TRBV19	TRBD1	TGTGCCAGTAGTAGAGCAGGGACAGGGGGCCTCGTGAACACTGAAGCTTTCTTT	CASSRAGTGGLVNTEAFF
TRBJ1-5	NA	TRBV21-1	NA	TGTGCCAGCAGCAAAGAAGAGGGGACTAGACAAGATAGCAATCAGCCCCAGCATTTT	CASSKEEGTRQDSNQPQHF
TRBJ1-2	NA	TRBV18	TRBD1	TGTGCCAGCTCACCTGGACAGGGCTGGGGCTACACCTTC	CASSPGQGWGYTF
TRBJ1-2	NA	TRBV19	TRBD1	TGTGCCAGTATGGGACAGGCAACTAACTATGGCTACACCTTC	CASMGQATNYGYTF
TRBJ1-2	NA	TRBV7-3	NA	TGTGCCAGCAGTCCAGACAAGAACTATGGCTACACCTTC	CASSPDKNYGYTF